This T cell receptor (beta chain) comes out of a study of blood T cell repertoires in COVID-19. About the research overall: Acute and convalescent COVID-19 specimens originated in the United States, Italy and Spain.

Authors' data handling: Amplifying reference gene primers gave estimates of nucleated cell counts. TCRdb's table, derived via immunoSEQ multiplex PCR, lists solely in-frame clones and lacks some. Clone size and V and J calls were adopted from that table, with D and trimming inferred from the DNA. The data hold roughly 40,000 clones, with 65% to 90% observed a single time. This clone was recorded once. Trimming shortened V by 1 base and J by 5 bases, and 13 bases separated the two germline ends. Germline CDR1 SGHTA, CDR2 FQGNSA. This CDR3 comprises 15 residues. The sample consisted of peripheral blood. The sequence was obtained from a human donor in a cohort sampled during active COVID-19. V is TRBV7-2 and J is TRBJ2-3; D may be TRBD1 (5 bases). The CDR3 DNA is TGTGCCAGCAGCTTAGGGGGAACAGGAATAGATACGCAGTATTTT. Encoded protein: CASSLGGTGIDTQYF.